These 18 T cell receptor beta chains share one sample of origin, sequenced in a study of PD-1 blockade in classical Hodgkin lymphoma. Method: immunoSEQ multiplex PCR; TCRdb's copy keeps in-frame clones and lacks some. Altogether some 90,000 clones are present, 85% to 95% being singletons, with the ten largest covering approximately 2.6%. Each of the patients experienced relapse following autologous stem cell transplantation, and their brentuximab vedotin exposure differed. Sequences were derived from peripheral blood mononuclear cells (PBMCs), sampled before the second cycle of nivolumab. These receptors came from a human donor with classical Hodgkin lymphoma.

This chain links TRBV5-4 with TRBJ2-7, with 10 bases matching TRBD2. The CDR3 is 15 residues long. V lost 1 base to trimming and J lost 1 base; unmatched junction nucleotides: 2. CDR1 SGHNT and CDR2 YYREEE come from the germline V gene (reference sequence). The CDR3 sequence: CASSLLAGDSYEQYF. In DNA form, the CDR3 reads TGTGCCAGCAGCTTGCTAGCGGGAGATTCCTACGAGCAGTACTTC.

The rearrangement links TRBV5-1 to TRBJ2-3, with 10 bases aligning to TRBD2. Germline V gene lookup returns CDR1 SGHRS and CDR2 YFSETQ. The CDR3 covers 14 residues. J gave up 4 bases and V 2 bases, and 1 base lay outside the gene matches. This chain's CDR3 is CASSLAGGADTQYF. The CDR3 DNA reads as TGCGCCAGCAGCTTAGCGGGAGGGGCAGATACGCAGTATTTT.

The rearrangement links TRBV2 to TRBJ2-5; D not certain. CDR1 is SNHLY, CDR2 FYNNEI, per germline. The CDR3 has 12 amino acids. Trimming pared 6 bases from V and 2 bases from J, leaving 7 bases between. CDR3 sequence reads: CASRRQQETQYF. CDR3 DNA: TGTGCCAGCAGAAGGCAACAAGAGACCCAGTACTTC.

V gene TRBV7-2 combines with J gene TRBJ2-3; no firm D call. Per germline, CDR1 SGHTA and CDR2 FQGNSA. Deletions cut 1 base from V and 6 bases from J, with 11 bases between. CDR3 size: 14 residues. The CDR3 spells CASSLERRRDTQYF. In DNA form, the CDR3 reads TGTGCCAGCAGCTTAGAAAGGAGAAGGGATACGCAGTATTTT.

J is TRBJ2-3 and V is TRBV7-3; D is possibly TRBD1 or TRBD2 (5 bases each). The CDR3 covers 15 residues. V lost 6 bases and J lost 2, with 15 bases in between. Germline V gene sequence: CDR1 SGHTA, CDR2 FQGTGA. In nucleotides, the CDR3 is TGTGCCAGCAGTTTGGGGGAGTTTACCACAGATACGCAGTATTTT. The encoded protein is CASSLGEFTTDTQYF.

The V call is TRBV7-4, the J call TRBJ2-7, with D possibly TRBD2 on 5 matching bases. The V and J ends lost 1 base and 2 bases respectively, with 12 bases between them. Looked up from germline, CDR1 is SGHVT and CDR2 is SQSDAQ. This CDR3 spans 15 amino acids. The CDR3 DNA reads TGTGCCAGCAGCTTAGGTTGTAGCGAGACCTACGAGCAGTACTTC. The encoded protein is CASSLGCSETYEQYF.

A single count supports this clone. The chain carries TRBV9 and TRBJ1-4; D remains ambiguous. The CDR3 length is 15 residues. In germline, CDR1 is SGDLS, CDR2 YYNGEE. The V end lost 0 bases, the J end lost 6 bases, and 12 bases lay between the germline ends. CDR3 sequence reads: CASSVGWQYYEKLFF. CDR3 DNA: TGTGCCAGCAGCGTAGGTTGGCAGTATTATGAAAAACTGTTTTTT.

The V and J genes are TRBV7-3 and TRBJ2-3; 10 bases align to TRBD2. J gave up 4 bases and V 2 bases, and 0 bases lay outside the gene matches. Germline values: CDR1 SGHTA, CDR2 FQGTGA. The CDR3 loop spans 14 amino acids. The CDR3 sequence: CASSLLAGADTQYF. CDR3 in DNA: TGTGCCAGCAGCTTACTAGCGGGAGCAGATACGCAGTATTTT.

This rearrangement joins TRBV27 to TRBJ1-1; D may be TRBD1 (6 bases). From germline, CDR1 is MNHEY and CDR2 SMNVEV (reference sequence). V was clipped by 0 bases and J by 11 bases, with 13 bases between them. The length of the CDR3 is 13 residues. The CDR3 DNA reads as TGTGCCAGCAGTTTATCAGGGGGGCGCGGGGCTTTCTTT. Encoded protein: CASSLSGGRGAFF.

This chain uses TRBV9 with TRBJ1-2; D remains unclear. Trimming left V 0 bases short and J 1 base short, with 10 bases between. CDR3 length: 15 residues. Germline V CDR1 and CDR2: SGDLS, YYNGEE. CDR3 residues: CASSVGTLVNYGYTF. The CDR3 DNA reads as TGTGCCAGCAGCGTAGGAACCCTTGTTAACTATGGCTACACCTTC.

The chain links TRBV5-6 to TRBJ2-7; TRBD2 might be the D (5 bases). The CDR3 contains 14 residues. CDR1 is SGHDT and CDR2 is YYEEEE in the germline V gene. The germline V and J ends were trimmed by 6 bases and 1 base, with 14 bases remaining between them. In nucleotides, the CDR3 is TGTGCCAGCACTAACCTACAGCGGTCCTACGAGCAGTACTTC. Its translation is CASTNLQRSYEQYF.

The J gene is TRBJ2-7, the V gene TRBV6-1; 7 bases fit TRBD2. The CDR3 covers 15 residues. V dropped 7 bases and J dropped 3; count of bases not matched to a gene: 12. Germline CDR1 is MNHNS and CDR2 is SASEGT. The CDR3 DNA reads TGTGCCAGCACCGCCTCTCTAGCGGAGATCTACGAGCAGTACTTC. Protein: CASTASLAEIYEQYF.

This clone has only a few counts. CDR3 sequence: CASSLDPGFGYTF. The CDR3 coding sequence is TGTGCCAGCAGTTTGGATCCAGGGTTTGGCTACACCTTC. The rearrangement joins TRBV27 to TRBJ1-2; tentatively, D is TRBD1 (5 bases). The germline gives CDR1 MNHEY, CDR2 SMNVEV (reference sequence). The CDR3 length is 13 residues. V was clipped by 3 bases and J by 7 bases, with 12 bases between them.

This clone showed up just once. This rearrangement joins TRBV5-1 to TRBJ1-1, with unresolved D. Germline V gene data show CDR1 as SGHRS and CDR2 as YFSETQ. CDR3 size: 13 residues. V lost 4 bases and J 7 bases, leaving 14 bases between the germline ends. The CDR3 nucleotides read TGCGCCAGCAGCCAAGACACAGACGGTGAAGCTTTCTTT. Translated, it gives CASSQDTDGEAFF. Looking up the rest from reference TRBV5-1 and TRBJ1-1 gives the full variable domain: KAGVTQTPRYLIKTRGQQVTLSCSPISGHRSVSWYQQTPGQGLQFLFEYFSETQRNKGNFPGRFSGRQFSNSRSEMNVSTLELGDSALYLCASSQDTDGEAFFGQGTRLTVV.

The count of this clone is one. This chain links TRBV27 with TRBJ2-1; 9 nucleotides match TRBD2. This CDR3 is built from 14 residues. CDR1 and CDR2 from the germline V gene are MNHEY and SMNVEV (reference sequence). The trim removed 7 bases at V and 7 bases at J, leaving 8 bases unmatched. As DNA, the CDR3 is TGTGCCAGCAAGGAGGGTAGCGGGGGTAATGAGCAGTTCTTC. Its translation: CASKEGSGGNEQFF.

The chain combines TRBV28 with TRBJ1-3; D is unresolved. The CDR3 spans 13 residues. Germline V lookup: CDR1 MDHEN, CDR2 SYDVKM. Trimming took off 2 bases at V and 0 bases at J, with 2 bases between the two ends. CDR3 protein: CASSLPSGNTIYF. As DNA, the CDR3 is TGTGCCAGCAGTTTACCCTCTGGAAACACCATATATTTT.

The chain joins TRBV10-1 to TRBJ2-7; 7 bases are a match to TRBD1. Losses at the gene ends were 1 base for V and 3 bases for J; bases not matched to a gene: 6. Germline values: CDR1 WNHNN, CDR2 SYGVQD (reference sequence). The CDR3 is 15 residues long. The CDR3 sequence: CASSEFGTADYEQYF. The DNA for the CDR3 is TGCGCCAGCAGTGAGTTCGGGACAGCCGACTACGAGCAGTACTTC.

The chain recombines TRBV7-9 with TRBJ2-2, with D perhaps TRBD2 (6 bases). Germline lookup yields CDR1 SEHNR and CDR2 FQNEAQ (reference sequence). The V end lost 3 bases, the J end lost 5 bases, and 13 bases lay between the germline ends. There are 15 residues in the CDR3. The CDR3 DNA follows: TGTGCCAGCAGCTTGCGGGACCGCCTGACCGGGGAGCTGTTTTTT. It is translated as CASSLRDRLTGELFF. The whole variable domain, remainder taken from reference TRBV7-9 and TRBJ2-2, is DTGVSQNPRHKITKRGQNVTFRCDPISEHNRLYWYRQTLGQGPEFLTYFQNEAQLEKSRLLSDRFSAERPKGSFSTLEIQRTEQGDSAMYLCASSLRDRLTGELFFGEGSRLTVL.